What follows are 3 T cell receptor beta chains derived from one specimen sequenced in a study of immune evolution from preneoplasia to lung adenocarcinoma. The protocol was immunoSEQ multiplex PCR, while the TCRdb copy is restricted to in-frame clones and leaves out a portion. The sample shows 4,500 to 6,000 clones, less than 80% of them seen only once. Sample: FFPE minimally invasive lung adenocarcinoma tissue. These receptors all stem from a person aged 50-70 years with lung adenocarcinoma.

Comment on this clone: This sample includes further DNA sequences coding for the same CDR3. V usage is TRBV7-2 and J usage is TRBJ2-7, with TRBD2 as a possible D gene (6 bases). Germline lookup yields CDR1 SGHTA and CDR2 FQGNSA. This CDR3 comprises 15 residues. With 0 bases removed from V and 3 bases from J, the gap between germline ends came to 12 bases. The CDR3 reads CASSLAPSESYEQYF. The CDR3 bases are TGTGCCAGCAGCTTAGCCCCTAGCGAGAGCTACGAGCAGTACTTC.

The rearrangement uses TRBV4-1 and TRBJ2-1, with D perhaps TRBD1 or TRBD2 (6 bases each). V was shortened by 3 bases and J by 7 bases, with 19 bases between the two germline ends. Germline assignment: CDR1 MGHRA and CDR2 YSYEKL. The CDR3 runs 16 residues. The DNA of the CDR3 is TGCGCCAGCAGCCAGAGCCTAGGGGGGCTTAGGAATGAGCAGTTCTTC. Translating gives CASSQSLGGLRNEQFF.

The chain employs TRBV5-1 and TRBJ2-7; D is unclear. Germline CDR1 is SGHRS and CDR2 is YFSETQ. V gave up 0 bases and J gave up 4 bases, with 8 bases separating them. The CDR3 contains 13 residues. Here the CDR3 DNA reads TGCGCCAGCAGCTTGGTCCCAATTTACGAGCAGTACTTC. Translating gives CASSLVPIYEQYF.